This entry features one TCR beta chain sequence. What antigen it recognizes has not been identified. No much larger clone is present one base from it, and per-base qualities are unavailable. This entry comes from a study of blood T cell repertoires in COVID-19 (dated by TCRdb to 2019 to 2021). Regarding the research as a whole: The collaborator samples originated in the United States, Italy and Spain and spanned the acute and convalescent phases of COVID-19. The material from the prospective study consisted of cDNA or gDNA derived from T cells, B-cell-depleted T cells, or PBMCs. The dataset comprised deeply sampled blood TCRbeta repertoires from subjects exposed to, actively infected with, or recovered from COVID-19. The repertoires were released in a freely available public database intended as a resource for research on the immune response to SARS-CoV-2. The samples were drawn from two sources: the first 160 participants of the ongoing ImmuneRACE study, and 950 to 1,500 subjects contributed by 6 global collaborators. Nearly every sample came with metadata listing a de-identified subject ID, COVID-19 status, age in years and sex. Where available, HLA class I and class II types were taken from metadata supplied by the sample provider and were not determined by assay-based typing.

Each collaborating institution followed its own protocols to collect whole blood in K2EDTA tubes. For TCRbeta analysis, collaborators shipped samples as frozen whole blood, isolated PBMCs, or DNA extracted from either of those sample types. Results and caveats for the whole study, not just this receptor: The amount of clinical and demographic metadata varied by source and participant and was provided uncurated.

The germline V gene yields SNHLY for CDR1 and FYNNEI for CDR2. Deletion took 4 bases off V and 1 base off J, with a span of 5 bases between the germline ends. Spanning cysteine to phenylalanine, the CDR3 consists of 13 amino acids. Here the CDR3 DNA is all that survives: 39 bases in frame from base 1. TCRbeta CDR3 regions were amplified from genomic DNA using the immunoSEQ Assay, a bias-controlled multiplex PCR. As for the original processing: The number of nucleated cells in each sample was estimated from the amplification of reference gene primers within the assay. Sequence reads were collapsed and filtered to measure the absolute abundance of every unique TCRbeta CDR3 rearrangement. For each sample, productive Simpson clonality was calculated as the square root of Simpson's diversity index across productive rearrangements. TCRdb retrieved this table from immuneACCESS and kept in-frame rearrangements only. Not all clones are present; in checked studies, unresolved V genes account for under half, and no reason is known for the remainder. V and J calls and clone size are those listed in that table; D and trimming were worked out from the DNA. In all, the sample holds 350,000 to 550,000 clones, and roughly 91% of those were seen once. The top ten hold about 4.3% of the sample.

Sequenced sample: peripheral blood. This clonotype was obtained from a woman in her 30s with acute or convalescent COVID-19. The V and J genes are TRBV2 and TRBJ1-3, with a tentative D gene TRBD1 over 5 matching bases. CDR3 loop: CASSAGSGNTIYF. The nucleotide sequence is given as TGTGCCAGCAGTGCAGGGTCTGGAAACACCATATATTTT.